These 20 T cell receptor beta chains were all obtained from the same sample, sequenced in a study of memory CD4+ T cells and cytomegalovirus serostatus. TCRdb's copy holds only in-frame clones and misses some; the assay was immunoSEQ multiplex PCR. The sample gives 54,000 or so clones, about 81% of which show up once; 1% to 1.2% is in the top ten. The sort gate was single viable CD3+CD4+CD8-CD45RO+ cells for memory CD4+ T cells. The specimen sequenced was memory CD4+ T cells from blood. The receptors originated from an adult in good health and CMV-seronegative.

This chain uses TRBV10-3 with TRBJ2-3, with D unclear. The germline V gene encodes CDR1 ENHRY and CDR2 SYGVKD. Trimming took 10 bases from V and 0 from J, leaving 11 bases between them. The CDR3 length is 13 residues. In nucleotides, the CDR3 is TGTGCCACCCAAGTAACTAGCACAGATACGCAGTATTTT. Residues: CATQVTSTDTQYF.

This clone has just one count. This rearrangement joins TRBV4-3 to TRBJ2-2; D uncertain. V was cut by 0 bases and J by 5 bases, with 7 bases left in between. CDR3 length equals 14 residues. Germline CDR1 reads LGHNA; CDR2 reads YSLEER. The CDR3 DNA reads as TGCGCCAGCAGCCAAGATCGCCAGACCGGGGAGCTGTTTTTT. This gives the protein CASSQDRQTGELFF.

The rearrangement uses TRBV4-3 and TRBJ2-5; TRBD2 matches at 8 bases. The J call may be mistaken, given a closer DNA end match to TRBJ2-7. There are 15 residues in the CDR3. Germline CDR1 is LGHNA and CDR2 is YSLEER. The CDR3 nucleotides are TGCGCCAGCAGCCCCTTCAGCGGGAGTTTCGACGAGCAGTACTTC. It codes for CASSPFSGSFDEQYF.

This clone was counted a single time. This chain uses TRBV19 with TRBJ1-2, with D unresolved. Germline CDR1 and CDR2: LNHDA and SQIVND (reference sequence). V was pared by 2 bases and J by 4 bases, with 14 bases between. The CDR3 has 15 amino acids. DNA for the CDR3: TGTGCCAGTAGTATATCCCTCACAACGGCCTATGGCTACACCTTC. Its protein is CASSISLTTAYGYTF.

The chain has TRBV5-1 and TRBJ2-2, with 8 bases that match TRBD2. V gave up 3 bases and J gave up 3 bases; unmatched junction bases: 7. Germline V gene data show CDR1 as SGHRS and CDR2 as YFSETQ. The CDR3 length is 16 residues. This chain's CDR3 is CASSSGGLGDTGELFF. The CDR3 coding sequence is TGCGCCAGCAGCTCTGGGGGACTAGGCGACACCGGGGAGCTGTTTTTT.

The chain recombines TRBV11-3 with TRBJ2-3; D not certain. Trimming removed 2 bases from V and 0 bases from J, with 6 bases in between. Germline assignment: CDR1 SGHNT and CDR2 YENEEA. This CDR3 is built from 14 residues. The CDR3, as DNA: TGTGCCAGCAGCTTAAATCCTAGCACAGATACGCAGTATTTT. Translated, it gives CASSLNPSTDTQYF.

The rearrangement joins TRBV27 to TRBJ2-7; D might be TRBD2 (5 bases). Per germline, CDR1 MNHEY and CDR2 SMNVEV (reference sequence). Trimming left V 4 bases short and J 3 bases short, with 13 bases between. The CDR3 has 14 residues. The CDR3 reads CASSSRLGSYEQYF. CDR3 in DNA: TGTGCCAGCAGTTCACGACTGGGGAGCTACGAGCAGTACTTC.

This clone was seen only once. One junction end does not reproduce the germline sequence, and a read error may be involved. Other nucleotide sequences in the sample specify the same CDR3. The chain links TRBV7-2 to TRBJ2-7, with D tentatively TRBD2 (6 bases). CDR1 and CDR2 from the germline V gene are SGHTA and FQGNSA. CDR3 size: 16 residues. CDR3 region: CASSLSPLASSYEQYF. CDR3 nucleotides: TGTGCCAGCAGCTTGAGTCCTCTAGCGAGCTCCTACGAGCAGTATTTC.

Only a few counts were recorded for this clone. The chain is built from TRBV5-1 and TRBJ1-3; D remains ambiguous. Germline V gene sequence: CDR1 SGHRS, CDR2 YFSETQ. The length of the CDR3 is 15 residues. V lost 1 base and J lost 2, with 10 bases in between. CDR3 sequence (DNA): TGCGCCAGCAGCTTGTCCGGGGTGGCTGGAAACACCATATATTTT. Translated, it gives CASSLSGVAGNTIYF.

This chain connects TRBV6-6 to TRBJ1-4; 9 nucleotides agree with TRBD1. The V and J ends lost 2 bases and 3 bases, in that order; junction bases with no gene match: 1. CDR3 length equals 15 residues. Germline CDR1 is MNHNY and CDR2 is SVGAGI (reference sequence). CDR3 sequence: CASSYRQGANEKLFF. CDR3 nucleotide sequence: TGTGCCAGCAGTTACCGACAGGGGGCTAATGAAAAACTGTTTTTT.

V and J are TRBV5-4 and TRBJ2-2, with 12 bases fitting TRBD1. Germline loops: CDR1 SGHNT, CDR2 YYREEE (reference sequence). The CDR3 runs to 17 residues. J was trimmed by 0 bases and V by 4 bases; bases with no gene match: 4. The CDR3 loop is CASSPGTGGSNTGELFF. In DNA form, the CDR3 reads TGTGCCAGCAGCCCCGGGACAGGGGGCTCGAACACCGGGGAGCTGTTTTTT.

This clone was counted a few times. This chain joins TRBV6-5 and TRBJ2-7; weak D call: TRBD2 (6 bases). V was pared by 8 bases and J by 7 bases, with 21 bases between. The CDR3 spans 14 residues. Germline V CDR1 and CDR2: MNHEY, SVGAGI. CDR3 sequence: CASSTLAGLGEQYF. CDR3 nucleotide sequence: TGTGCCAGCTCCACGTTGGCGGGGTTGGGGGAGCAGTACTTC.

The chain uses TRBV5-5 and TRBJ1-4; the D is unclear. The V and J ends lost 5 bases and 5 bases respectively, with 10 bases between them. Germline V gene lookup returns CDR1 SGHKS and CDR2 YYEKEE (reference sequence). The CDR3 extends over 13 amino acids. The CDR3 coding sequence is TGTGCCAGCAGTGACCGCTCAAATGAAAAACTGTTTTTT. Its protein is CASSDRSNEKLFF.

V is TRBV5-1 and J is TRBJ2-7; 8 nucleotides line up with TRBD2. The V gene's germline CDR1 is SGHRS and CDR2 YFSETQ. V shed 0 bases, J shed 6 bases, and the junction held 14 bases outside the gene matches. The CDR3 loop spans 17 amino acids. The CDR3 DNA reads TGCGCCAGCAGCTTGGACAGCCCGGGACTAGGAGGCGGCGAGCAGTACTTC. This sequence encodes CASSLDSPGLGGGEQYF. Combining the CDR3 with reference TRBV5-1 and TRBJ2-7 gives the whole variable domain KAGVTQTPRYLIKTRGQQVTLSCSPISGHRSVSWYQQTPGQGLQFLFEYFSETQRNKGNFPGRFSGRQFSNSRSEMNVSTLELGDSALYLCASSLDSPGLGGGEQYFGPGTRLTVT.

The chain is built from TRBV30 and TRBJ1-4; D perhaps matches TRBD1 (5 bases). Trimming removed 2 bases from V and 8 bases from J, with 15 bases in between. This CDR3 contains 14 residues. Germline lookup yields CDR1 GTSNPN and CDR2 SVGIG (reference sequence). CDR3 amino acids: CAWSIRQGREKLFF. Written as DNA, the CDR3 is TGTGCCTGGAGTATACGGCAGGGAAGGGAAAAACTGTTTTTT. The variable domain in full, with the rest retrieved from reference TRBV30 and TRBJ1-4, is SQTIHQWPATLVQPVGSPLSLECTVEGTSNPNLYWYRQAAGRGLQLLFYSVGIGQISSEVPQNLSASRPQDRQFILSSKKLLLSDSGFYLCAWSIRQGREKLFFGSGTQLSVL.

This clone was seen more than once but under ten times. This chain uses TRBV28 with TRBJ2-4; tentatively, D is TRBD1 (6 bases). The CDR3 totals 15 residues. CDR1 is MDHEN and CDR2 is SYDVKM in the germline V gene. The V gene lost 3 bases and the J gene lost 1 base, with 10 bases spanning the gap. The CDR3: CASSFDDRAKNIQYF. CDR3 DNA: TGTGCCAGCAGTTTTGATGACAGGGCCAAAAACATTCAGTACTTC.

The chain joins TRBV7-7 to TRBJ1-4; 7 bases align to TRBD1. This CDR3 is built from 18 residues. Per the germline V gene, CDR1 is SSHAT and CDR2 is FNYEAQ (reference sequence). Trimming cost V 5 bases and J 7 bases; bases outside gene matches: 19. For the CDR3, the DNA is TGTGCCAGCAGCCCCTACGTGGCAGGGGGTTCCCTTAGTGAAAAACTGTTTTTT. Amino acid sequence: CASSPYVAGGSLSEKLFF.

The V call is TRBV18, the J call TRBJ1-2; D is perhaps TRBD1 (6 bases). Germline-derived CDR1 and CDR2 are KGHSH and LQKENI. CDR3 length: 15 amino acids. The V end lost 5 bases, the J end lost 7 bases, and 20 bases lay between the germline ends. The CDR3 DNA reads TGTGCCAGCTCATCGACCGAGCAGGGGATCGGTGGCTACACCTTC. Protein sequence: CASSSTEQGIGGYTF.

The CDR3, as DNA: TGTGCCAGCAGTTCGGCAGATACGCAGTATTTT. Its protein product is CASSSADTQYF. The V call is TRBV6-6, the J call TRBJ2-3; D unclear. CDR1 MNHNY and CDR2 SVGAGI come from the germline V gene (reference sequence). The CDR3 extends over 11 amino acids. The V and J ends lost 4 bases and 4 bases respectively, with 3 bases between them.

This clone is a singleton in its sample. This sequence joins TRBV5-1 and TRBJ2-3; D is unresolved. CDR1 is SGHRS, CDR2 YFSETQ, per germline. The CDR3 covers 15 residues. V was shortened by 0 bases and J by 0 bases, with 8 bases between the two germline ends. CDR3 sequence (DNA): TGCGCCAGCAGCTTGGTAGTAGGCAGCACAGATACGCAGTATTTT. Translated: CASSLVVGSTDTQYF.